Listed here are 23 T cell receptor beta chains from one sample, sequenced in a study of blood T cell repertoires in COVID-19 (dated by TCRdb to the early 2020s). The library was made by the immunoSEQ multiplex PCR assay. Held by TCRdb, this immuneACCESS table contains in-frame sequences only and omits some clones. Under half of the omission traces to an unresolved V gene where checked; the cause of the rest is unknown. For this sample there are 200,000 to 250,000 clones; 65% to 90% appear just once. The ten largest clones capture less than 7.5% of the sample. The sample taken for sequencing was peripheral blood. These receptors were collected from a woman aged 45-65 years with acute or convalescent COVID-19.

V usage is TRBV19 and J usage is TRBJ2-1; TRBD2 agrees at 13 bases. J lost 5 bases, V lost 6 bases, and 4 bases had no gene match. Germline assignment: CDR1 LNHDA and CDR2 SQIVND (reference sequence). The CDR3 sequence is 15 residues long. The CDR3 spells CASRRTSGSHNEQFF. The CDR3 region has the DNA TGTGCCAGTAGAAGGACTAGCGGGAGCCACAATGAGCAGTTCTTC.

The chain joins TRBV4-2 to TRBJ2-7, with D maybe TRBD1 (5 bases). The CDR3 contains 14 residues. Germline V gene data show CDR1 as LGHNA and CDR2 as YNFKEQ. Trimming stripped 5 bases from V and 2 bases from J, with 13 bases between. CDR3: CASSRTQVTYEQYF. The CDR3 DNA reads TGTGCCAGCAGCAGGACACAGGTTACCTACGAGCAGTACTTC.

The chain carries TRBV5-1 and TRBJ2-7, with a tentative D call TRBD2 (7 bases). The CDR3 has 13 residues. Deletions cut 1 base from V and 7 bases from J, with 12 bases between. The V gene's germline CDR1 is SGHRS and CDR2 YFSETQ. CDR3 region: CASSLIGGEEQYF. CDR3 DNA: TGCGCCAGCAGCTTGATAGGGGGGGAGGAGCAGTACTTC.

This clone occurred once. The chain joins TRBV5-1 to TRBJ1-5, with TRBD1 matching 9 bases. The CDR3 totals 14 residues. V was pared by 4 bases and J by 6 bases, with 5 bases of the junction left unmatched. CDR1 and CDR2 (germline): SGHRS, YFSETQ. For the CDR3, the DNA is TGCGCCAGCAGCACCGGACAGGGGAGTCAGCCCCAGCATTTT. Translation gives CASSTGQGSQPQHF.

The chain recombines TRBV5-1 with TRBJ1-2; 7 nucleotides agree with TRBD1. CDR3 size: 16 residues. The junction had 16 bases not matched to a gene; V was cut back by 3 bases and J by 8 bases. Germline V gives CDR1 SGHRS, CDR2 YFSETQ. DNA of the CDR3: TGCGCCAGCAGCTCCTCCGGGACAGAGGGGGACGTGGGCTACACCTTC. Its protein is CASSSSGTEGDVGYTF.

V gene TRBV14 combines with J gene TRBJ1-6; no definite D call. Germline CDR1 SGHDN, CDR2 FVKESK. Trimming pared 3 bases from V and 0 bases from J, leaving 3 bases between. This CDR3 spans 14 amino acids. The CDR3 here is CASSQSSYNSPLHF. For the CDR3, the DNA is TGTGCCAGCAGCCAGAGCTCCTATAATTCACCCCTCCACTTT. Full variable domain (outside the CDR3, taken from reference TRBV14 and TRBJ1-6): EAGVTQFPSHSVIEKGQTVTLRCDPISGHDNLYWYRRVMGKEIKFLLHFVKESKQDESGMPNNRFLAERTGGTYSTLKVQPAELEDSGVYFCASSQSSYNSPLHFGNGTRLTVT.

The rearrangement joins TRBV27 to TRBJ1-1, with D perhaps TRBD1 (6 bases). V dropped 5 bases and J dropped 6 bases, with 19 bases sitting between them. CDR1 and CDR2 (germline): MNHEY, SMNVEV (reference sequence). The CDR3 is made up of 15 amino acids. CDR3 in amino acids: CASSPYPQGFAEAFF. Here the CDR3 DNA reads TGTGCCAGCAGTCCCTACCCTCAGGGGTTCGCTGAAGCTTTCTTT.

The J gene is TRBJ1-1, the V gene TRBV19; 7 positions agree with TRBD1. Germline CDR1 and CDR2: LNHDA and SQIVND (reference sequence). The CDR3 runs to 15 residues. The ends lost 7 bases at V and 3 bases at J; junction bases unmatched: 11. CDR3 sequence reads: CASNRDRSGDTEAFF. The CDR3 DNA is TGTGCCAGTAACCGGGACAGAAGTGGGGACACTGAAGCTTTCTTT.

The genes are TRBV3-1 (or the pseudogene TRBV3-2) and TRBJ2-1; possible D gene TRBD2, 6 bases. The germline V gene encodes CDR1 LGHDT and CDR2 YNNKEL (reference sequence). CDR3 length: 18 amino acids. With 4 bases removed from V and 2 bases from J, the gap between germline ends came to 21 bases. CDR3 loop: CASSRYPSRDSAYNEQFF. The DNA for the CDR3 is TGTGCCAGCAGCCGGTACCCCAGCCGGGACTCCGCCTACAATGAGCAGTTCTTC.

The CDR3 DNA reads TGTGCCAGCAGATTTAGACCTTCGACAGGGGGCGAGTCTGCCGCTTTCTTT. This gives the protein CASRFRPSTGGESAAFF. The rearrangement joins TRBV7-9 to TRBJ1-1; 10 bases fit TRBD1. J lost 11 bases, V lost 6 bases, and 21 bases had no gene match. The CDR3 is 17 residues long. Germline loops: CDR1 SEHNR, CDR2 FQNEAQ (reference sequence). Supplemented by reference TRBV7-9 and TRBJ1-1, the full variable domain reads DTGVSQNPRHKITKRGQNVTFRCDPISEHNRLYWYRQTLGQGPEFLTYFQNEAQLEKSRLLSDRFSAERPKGSFSTLEIQRTEQGDSAMYLCASRFRPSTGGESAAFFGQGTRLTVV.

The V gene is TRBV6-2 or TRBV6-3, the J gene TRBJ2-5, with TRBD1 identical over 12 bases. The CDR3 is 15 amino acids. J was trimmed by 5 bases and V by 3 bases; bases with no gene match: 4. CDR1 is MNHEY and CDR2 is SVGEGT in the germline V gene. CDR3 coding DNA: TGTGCCAGCAGTTATGGGACAGGGGGCGGTGAGACCCAGTACTTC. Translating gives CASSYGTGGGETQYF.

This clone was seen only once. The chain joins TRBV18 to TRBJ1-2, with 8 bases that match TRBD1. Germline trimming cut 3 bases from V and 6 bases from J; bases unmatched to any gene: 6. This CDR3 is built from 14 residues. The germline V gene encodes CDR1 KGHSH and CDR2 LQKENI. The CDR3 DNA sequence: TGTGCCAGCTCACCTAAACAGGGGGGTGATGGCTACACCTTC. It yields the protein CASSPKQGGDGYTF.

CDR3 in amino acids: CASSMTGGNQPQHF. The DNA for the CDR3 is TGCGCCAGCAGCATGACAGGGGGCAATCAGCCCCAGCATTTT. V is TRBV5-1 and J is TRBJ1-5, with 8 bases fitting TRBD1. Trimming cost V 4 bases and J 2 bases; bases outside gene matches: 2. Germline assignment: CDR1 SGHRS and CDR2 YFSETQ. The CDR3 extends over 14 amino acids.

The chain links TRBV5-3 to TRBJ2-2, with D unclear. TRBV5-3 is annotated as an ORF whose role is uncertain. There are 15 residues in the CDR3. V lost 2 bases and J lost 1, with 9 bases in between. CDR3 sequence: CARSFVRRNTGELFF. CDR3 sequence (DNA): TGTGCCAGAAGCTTTGTCCGCAGGAACACCGGGGAGCTGTTTTTT.

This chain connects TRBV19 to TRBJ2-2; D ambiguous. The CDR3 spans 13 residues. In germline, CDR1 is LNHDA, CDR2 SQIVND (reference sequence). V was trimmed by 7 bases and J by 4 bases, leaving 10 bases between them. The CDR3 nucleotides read TGTGCCAGTACTATTCGCGGCACCGGGGAGCTGTTTTTT. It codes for CASTIRGTGELFF.

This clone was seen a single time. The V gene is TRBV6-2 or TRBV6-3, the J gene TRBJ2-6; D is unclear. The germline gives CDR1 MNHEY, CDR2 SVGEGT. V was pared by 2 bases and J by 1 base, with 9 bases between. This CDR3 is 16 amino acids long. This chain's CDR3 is CASSYQWASGANVLTF. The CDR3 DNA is TGTGCCAGCAGTTACCAGTGGGCGTCTGGGGCCAACGTCCTGACTTTC.

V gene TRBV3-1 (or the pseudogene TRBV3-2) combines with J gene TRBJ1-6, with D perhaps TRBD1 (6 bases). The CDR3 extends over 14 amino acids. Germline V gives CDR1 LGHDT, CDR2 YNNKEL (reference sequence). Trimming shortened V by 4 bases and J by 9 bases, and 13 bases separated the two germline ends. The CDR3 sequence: CASSPLQGSSPLHF. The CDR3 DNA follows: TGTGCCAGCAGCCCCCTACAGGGAAGTTCACCCCTCCACTTT.

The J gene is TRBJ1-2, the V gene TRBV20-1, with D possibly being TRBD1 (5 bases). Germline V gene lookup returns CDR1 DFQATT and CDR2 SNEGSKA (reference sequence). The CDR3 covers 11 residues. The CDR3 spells CRVGGMGGYTF. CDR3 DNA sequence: TGCAGGGTGGGGGGTATGGGCGGCTACACCTTC.

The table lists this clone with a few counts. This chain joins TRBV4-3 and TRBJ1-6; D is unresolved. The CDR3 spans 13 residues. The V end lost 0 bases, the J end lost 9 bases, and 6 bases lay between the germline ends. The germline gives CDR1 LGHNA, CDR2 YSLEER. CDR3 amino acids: CASSQEFRSPLHF. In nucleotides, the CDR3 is TGCGCCAGCAGCCAAGAGTTTCGTTCACCCCTCCACTTT.

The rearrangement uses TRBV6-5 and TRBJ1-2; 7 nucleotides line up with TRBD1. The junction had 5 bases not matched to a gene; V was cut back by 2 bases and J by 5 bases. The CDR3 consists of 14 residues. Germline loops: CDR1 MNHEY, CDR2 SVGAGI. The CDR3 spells CASSYRQGEYGYTF. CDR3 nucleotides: TGTGCCAGCAGTTACCGACAGGGAGAGTATGGCTACACCTTC.

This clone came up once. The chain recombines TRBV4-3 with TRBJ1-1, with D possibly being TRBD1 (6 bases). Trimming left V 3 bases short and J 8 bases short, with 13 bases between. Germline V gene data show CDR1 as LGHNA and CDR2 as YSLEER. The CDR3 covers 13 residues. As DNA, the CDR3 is TGCGCCAGCAGCCATACACCGGGGGGCGAAGCTTTCTTT. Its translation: CASSHTPGGEAFF.

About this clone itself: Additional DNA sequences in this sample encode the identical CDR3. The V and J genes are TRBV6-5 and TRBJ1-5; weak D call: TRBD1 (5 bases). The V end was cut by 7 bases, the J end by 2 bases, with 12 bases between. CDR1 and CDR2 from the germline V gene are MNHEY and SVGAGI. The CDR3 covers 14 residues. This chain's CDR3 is CASTQGAGNQPQHF. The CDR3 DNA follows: TGTGCCAGCACCCAAGGGGCAGGCAATCAGCCCCAGCATTTT.

CDR3 amino acids: CASTPLAGSSYNEQFF. The CDR3 DNA sequence: TGTGCCAGTACCCCTCTAGCGGGGAGCTCCTACAATGAGCAGTTCTTC. This chain links TRBV19 with TRBJ2-1; 9 bases map to TRBD2. The CDR3 is 16 amino acids. Germline trimming cut 7 bases from V and 0 bases from J; bases unmatched to any gene: 7. From germline, CDR1 is LNHDA and CDR2 SQIVND (reference sequence).